The 22 T cell receptor beta chains presented below share a single source sample, sequenced in a study of T cells in Graves' hyperthyroidism and ophthalmopathy. Amplified TCR beta CDR3 regions came from RNA transcripts. First-round RT-PCR with HTBI primers amplified the TCR CDR3 region. MiXCR, run by TCRdb on the multiplex PCR reads, gives a single entry per CDR3 protein. Of a few hundred thousand distinct CDR3 sequences in the sample, around 19% were seen once. Specimen: blood. The origin of the receptors is a man in his fifties with Graves' ophthalmopathy.

This clonotype was counted a few times. The chain couples TRBV28 to TRBJ2-2; 10 bases line up with TRBD2. In germline, CDR1 is MDHEN, CDR2 SYDVKM. The CDR3 extends over 16 amino acids. Trimming took 7 bases from V and 1 from J; bases not matched to a gene: 6. In DNA, the CDR3 is TGTGCCAGCAACCGTCCTAGCGGGAGGAACACCGGGGAGCTGTTTTTT. Residues: CASNRPSGRNTGELFF.

V and J are TRBV11-2 and TRBJ1-2; 9 positions agree with TRBD1. In germline, CDR1 is SGHAT, CDR2 FQNNGV. CDR3 size: 13 residues. V was clipped by 5 bases and J by 6 bases; unmatched bases: 4. The chain's CDR3 is CASSPGTGNGYTF. In DNA, the CDR3 is TGTGCCAGCAGCCCTGGGACAGGGAATGGCTACACCTTC.

This clonotype showed up just a few times. The rearrangement uses TRBV20-1 and TRBJ2-1; 10 bases match TRBD1. The germline V gene encodes CDR1 DFQATT and CDR2 SNEGSKA (reference sequence). There are 15 residues in the CDR3. V was pared by 0 bases and J by 6 bases, with 5 bases of the junction left unmatched. CDR3 residues: CSARDLGTGVNEQFF. CDR3 sequence (DNA): TGCAGTGCTAGAGATCTTGGGACAGGGGTCAATGAGCAGTTCTTC.

This clonotype was picked up a small number of times. This chain connects TRBV7-6 to TRBJ2-1, with 9 bases lining up with TRBD2. Trimming took 3 bases from V and 5 from J; bases not matched to a gene: 8. This CDR3 contains 16 residues. The germline gives CDR1 SGHVS, CDR2 FNYEAQ. CDR3 region: CASSFIIAGADNEQFF. For the CDR3, the DNA is TGTGCCAGCAGCTTTATTATAGCGGGAGCGGACAATGAGCAGTTCTTC.

This clonotype was picked up a small number of times. This sequence joins TRBV11-2 and TRBJ2-3, with 9 bases identical to TRBD2. The CDR3 extends over 14 amino acids. J was trimmed by 7 bases and V by 1 base; bases with no gene match: 3. Germline assignment: CDR1 SGHAT and CDR2 FQNNGV. Here the CDR3 reads CASSLASGINTQYF. DNA of the CDR3: TGTGCCAGCAGCTTAGCTAGCGGGATAAATACGCAGTATTTT. The whole variable domain, remainder taken from reference TRBV11-2 and TRBJ2-3, is EAGVAQSPRYKIIEKRQSVAFWCNPISGHATLYWYQQILGQGPKLLIQFQNNGVVDDSQLPKDRFSAERLKGVDSTLKIQPAKLEDSAVYLCASSLASGINTQYFGPGTRLTVL.

The chain links TRBV11-2 to TRBJ2-2; 9 bases line up with TRBD1. The germline V gene has CDR1 SGHAT and CDR2 FQNNGV. CDR3 length: 15 residues. V shed 5 bases and J 3 bases; nucleotides not matched to a gene: 4. The CDR3, as DNA: TGTGCCAGCAGCCGGACAGGGGCGTACACCGGGGAGCTGTTTTTT. Protein product: CASSRTGAYTGELFF. The variable domain in full, with the rest retrieved from reference TRBV11-2 and TRBJ2-2, is EAGVAQSPRYKIIEKRQSVAFWCNPISGHATLYWYQQILGQGPKLLIQFQNNGVVDDSQLPKDRFSAERLKGVDSTLKIQPAKLEDSAVYLCASSRTGAYTGELFFGEGSRLTVL.

This clonotype was recorded many times. The chain uses TRBV7-8 and TRBJ2-1, with 9 bases fitting TRBD2. This CDR3 spans 14 amino acids. Germline trimming cut 3 bases from V and 9 bases from J; bases unmatched to any gene: 6. CDR1 is SGHVS, CDR2 FQNEAQ, per germline. CDR3 nucleotides: TGTGCCAGCAGCTTGGGCGGGAGGGGGGCTGAGCAGTTCTTC. Amino acid sequence: CASSLGGRGAEQFF.

This clonotype was recorded at least ten times. The CDR3 reads CASSSPRTWRDEQYF. The CDR3 nucleotides read TGTGCCAGCAGTTCCCCCCGGACGTGGAGGGACGAGCAGTACTTC. The gene calls are TRBV28 and TRBJ2-7, with a weak D call TRBD2 (6 bases). With 4 bases removed from V and 5 bases from J, the gap between germline ends came to 18 bases. The germline V gene encodes CDR1 MDHEN and CDR2 SYDVKM. The CDR3 contains 15 residues.

In this sample, this clonotype turned up many times. V gene TRBV20-1 combines with J gene TRBJ2-3; 9 bases are shared with TRBD2. CDR1 and CDR2 from the germline V gene are DFQATT and SNEGSKA (reference sequence). Losses at the gene ends were 1 base for V and 6 bases for J; bases not matched to a gene: 8. The CDR3 is made up of 15 amino acids. CDR3 loop: CSARVAAGGPDTQYF. CDR3 DNA sequence: TGCAGTGCTAGAGTGGCGGCGGGAGGGCCGGATACGCAGTATTTT.

In this sample, this clonotype turned up many times. The chain combines TRBV2 with TRBJ1-1; D perhaps matches TRBD1 (5 bases). From germline, CDR1 is SNHLY and CDR2 FYNNEI. The CDR3 covers 13 residues. Trimming removed 8 bases from V and 4 bases from J, with 14 bases in between. The CDR3 DNA is TGTGCCAGCGGAAATCAGGGTGGCACTGAAGCTTTCTTT. It translates to CASGNQGGTEAFF.

The table lists this clonotype with a few counts. The chain employs TRBV28 and TRBJ2-4, with a possible D match to TRBD2 (6 bases). Germline V CDR1 and CDR2: MDHEN, SYDVKM. V shed 7 bases and J shed 0 bases, with 13 bases lying between them. The CDR3 has 15 amino acids. The CDR3 DNA reads TGTGCCAGCAATACCCCAGCGGGAGCCAAAAACATTCAGTACTTC. The encoded protein is CASNTPAGAKNIQYF.

The chain is built from TRBV19 and TRBJ1-2; tentatively, D is TRBD1 (6 bases). V was pared by 8 bases and J by 2 bases, with 9 bases between. The CDR3 loop spans 12 amino acids. Germline-derived CDR1 and CDR2 are LNHDA and SQIVND (reference sequence). The CDR3 DNA follows: TGTGCCAGTCAGGACAGCAACTATGGCTACACCTTC. Its translation: CASQDSNYGYTF.

This clonotype was counted only a few times. One end of the junction is discordant with germline, which a read error may explain. The V call is TRBV20-1, the J call TRBJ1-2; 7 positions agree with TRBD1. This CDR3 has 11 amino acids. The V gene's germline CDR1 is DFQATT and CDR2 SNEGSKA (reference sequence). The CDR3 loop is CSAAPTGTDAF. The CDR3 DNA follows: TGCAGTGCTGCGCCGACAGGGACCGACGCCTTC.

V gene TRBV5-4 combines with J gene TRBJ2-1; 8 bases are a match to TRBD1. There are 15 residues in the CDR3. Germline V gene lookup returns CDR1 SGHNT and CDR2 YYREEE (reference sequence). V trimming: 5 bases; J trimming: 3 bases; junction bases outside the gene matches: 7. The CDR3, as DNA: TGTGCCAGCAGGACCGACAGGGGAAACTACAATGAGCAGTTCTTC. Translation: CASRTDRGNYNEQFF.

This chain connects TRBV6-1 to TRBJ2-5; TRBD1 matches 7 bases. Germline V gene lookup returns CDR1 MNHNS and CDR2 SASEGT. V dropped 5 bases and J dropped 1; count of bases not matched to a gene: 10. The CDR3 is made up of 16 amino acids. The CDR3 sequence is CASSSLAGTAQETQYF. The CDR3 DNA sequence: TGTGCCAGCAGTTCCCTAGCCGGGACAGCCCAAGAGACCCAGTACTTC.

The sample holds a few counts of this clonotype. The chain has TRBV13 and TRBJ2-5, with TRBD2 as a possible D gene (6 bases). The length of the CDR3 is 16 residues. Deletions cut 0 bases from V and 0 bases from J, with 11 bases between. The germline V gene encodes CDR1 PRHDT and CDR2 FYEKMQ (reference sequence). CDR3 protein: CASSLGASEYQETQYF. DNA for the CDR3: TGTGCCAGCAGCTTAGGGGCTAGCGAGTACCAAGAGACCCAGTACTTC.

This clonotype was counted at least ten times. The genes are TRBV30 and TRBJ2-1, with 10 positions matching TRBD2. Germline V lookup: CDR1 GTSNPN, CDR2 SVGIG (reference sequence). This CDR3 comprises 15 residues. V dropped 3 bases and J dropped 5; count of bases not matched to a gene: 7. CDR3 in DNA: TGTGCCTGGAGCATCGCTAGCGGGAGCCACAATGAGCAGTTCTTC. Its translation is CAWSIASGSHNEQFF.

This clonotype has only a few counts. The rearrangement joins TRBV6-2 or TRBV6-3 to TRBJ1-5, with D perhaps TRBD1 (5 bases). This CDR3 comprises 16 residues. Trimming shortened V by 7 bases and J by 3 bases, and 19 bases separated the two germline ends. Germline V lookup: CDR1 MNHEY, CDR2 SVGEGT. The chain's CDR3 is CASNKQGAGNNQPQHF. The CDR3 DNA is TGTGCCAGCAATAAACAAGGTGCAGGGAACAATCAGCCCCAGCATTTT.

This clonotype was counted at least ten times. The chain carries TRBV28 and TRBJ2-5; 8 nucleotides line up with TRBD1. Germline lookup yields CDR1 MDHEN and CDR2 SYDVKM. The CDR3 is made up of 15 amino acids. Trimming cost V 6 bases and J 5 bases; bases outside gene matches: 11. The CDR3 DNA sequence: TGTGCCAGCAGGACCGGACAGGGAGGAGGGGAGACCCAGTACTTC. It codes for CASRTGQGGGETQYF.

The chain has TRBV27 and TRBJ2-3, with 9 bases aligning to TRBD1. Trimming removed 8 bases from V and 5 bases from J; junction bases left unmatched: 5. The CDR3 totals 13 residues. CDR1 and CDR2 from the germline V gene are MNHEY and SMNVEV (reference sequence). The CDR3 coding sequence is TGTGCCAGCGGACAGGGGCGGAAAGATACGCAGTATTTT. Its translation: CASGQGRKDTQYF.

This clonotype was counted many times. The chain combines TRBV6-1 with TRBJ1-2, with D possibly being TRBD1 (5 bases). The CDR3 consists of 13 residues. Germline-derived CDR1 and CDR2 are MNHNS and SASEGT. V dropped 7 bases and J dropped 1 base, with 10 bases sitting between them. CDR3 loop: CASTGEGNYGYTF. CDR3 DNA sequence: TGTGCCAGCACGGGGGAGGGTAACTATGGCTACACCTTC.

This clonotype turned up a few times. J is TRBJ2-5 and V is TRBV6-1, with D maybe TRBD1 (5 bases). The CDR3 runs to 15 residues. Deletions cut 5 bases from V and 4 bases from J, with 17 bases between. The germline CDR1 and CDR2 sequences are MNHNS and SASEGT. The CDR3 sequence: CASSYSQGGRETQYF. The CDR3, as DNA: TGTGCCAGCAGTTATAGTCAGGGTGGTCGAGAGACCCAGTACTTC.